The 22 T cell receptor beta chains in this list originate from one sample, sequenced in a study of T cells in Graves' hyperthyroidism and ophthalmopathy. RNA transcripts yielded amplified TCR beta CDR3 regions. First-round RT-PCR with HTBI primers amplified the TCR CDR3 region. From the multiplex PCR reads, TCRdb called clonotypes with MiXCR, one entry per CDR3 protein. The table lists around 300,000 distinct CDR3 sequences, 25% of them singletons, with approximately 25% in the top ten. The material sequenced was blood. These receptors were obtained from a man aged 40-55 years with Graves' hyperthyroidism that later progressed to Graves' ophthalmopathy.

The chain recombines TRBV28 with TRBJ2-5; D may be TRBD1 (5 bases). Germline CDR1 and CDR2: MDHEN and SYDVKM. Trimming stripped 4 bases from V and 0 bases from J, with 12 bases between. The length of the CDR3 is 15 residues. The CDR3 loop reads CASSSPQVYQETQYF. CDR3 coding DNA: TGTGCCAGCAGTTCCCCACAGGTGTACCAAGAGACCCAGTACTTC.

This clonotype was counted at least ten times. The chain recombines TRBV4-3 with TRBJ2-2, with TRBD2 identical over 10 bases. Per germline, CDR1 LGHNA and CDR2 YSLEER. The trim removed 3 bases at V and 5 bases at J, leaving 15 bases unmatched. CDR3 size: 19 residues. Here the CDR3 DNA reads TGCGCCAGCAGCCACGTTGCCCTGCTAGCGGGGGAAAGGACCGGGGAGCTGTTTTTT. Its translation: CASSHVALLAGERTGELFF.

In this sample, this clonotype turned up once. The chain employs TRBV28 and TRBJ2-7; 9 bases are shared with TRBD1. Per the germline V gene, CDR1 is MDHEN and CDR2 is SYDVKM. This CDR3 has 15 residues. The junction had 8 bases not matched to a gene; V was cut back by 3 bases and J by 5 bases. This chain's CDR3 is CASSFRDRVNHEQYF. DNA of the CDR3: TGTGCCAGCAGTTTTAGGGACAGGGTAAACCACGAGCAGTACTTC.

The table lists this clonotype with many counts. This chain links TRBV11-1 with TRBJ2-2; 9 nucleotides line up with TRBD1. The germline V gene encodes CDR1 SGHAT and CDR2 FQDESV (reference sequence). The CDR3 runs 18 residues. The V segment lost 3 bases and the J segment 0 bases; nucleotides outside the gene matches: 8. CDR3 nucleotide sequence: TGTGCCAGCAGCTTTCGGGGACAGGGATTTGCGAACACCGGGGAGCTGTTTTTT. Its translation is CASSFRGQGFANTGELFF.

This clonotype was counted at least ten times. This CDR3 reads CASSTPSGYSNQPQHF. DNA for the CDR3: TGTGCCAGCAGTACGCCATCAGGGTATAGCAATCAGCCCCAGCATTTT. V gene TRBV28 combines with J gene TRBJ1-5, with D maybe TRBD1 (5 bases). The CDR3 has 16 amino acids. The germline V gene encodes CDR1 MDHEN and CDR2 SYDVKM. Trimming left V 5 bases short and J 0 bases short, with 14 bases between.

In its sample, this clonotype was seen many times. The chain employs TRBV7-2 and TRBJ1-1; TRBD1 agrees at 8 bases. CDR1 is SGHTA and CDR2 is FQGNSA in the germline V gene. This CDR3 region has 15 residues. The trim removed 5 bases at V and 5 bases at J, leaving 10 bases unmatched. The CDR3 reads CASSPFQDRATEAFF. The CDR3 region has the DNA TGTGCCAGCAGCCCCTTCCAGGACAGGGCTACTGAAGCTTTCTTT.

V usage is TRBV27 and J usage is TRBJ2-7; 8 bases agree with TRBD2. Germline-derived CDR1 and CDR2 are MNHEY and SMNVEV (reference sequence). J lost 4 bases, V lost 4 bases, and 9 bases had no gene match. The CDR3 has 15 amino acids. CDR3 sequence: CASSYGTGTSYEQYF. CDR3 nucleotides: TGTGCCAGCAGTTACGGAACCGGGACTAGTTACGAGCAGTACTTC.

This clonotype was seen a few times. This chain uses TRBV6-2 or TRBV6-3 with TRBJ2-7; the match to TRBD2 covers 10 bases. This CDR3 spans 15 amino acids. Germline V CDR1 and CDR2: MNHEY, SVGEGT. The V segment lost 7 bases and the J segment 0 bases; nucleotides outside the gene matches: 6. The CDR3 is CASISASGSSYEQYF. The CDR3 DNA sequence: TGTGCCAGCATCTCGGCTAGCGGGAGCTCCTACGAGCAGTACTTC.

Ten or more counts support this clonotype. The chain links TRBV9 to TRBJ2-2; possible D gene TRBD1, 6 bases. The CDR3 sequence is 14 residues long. V was trimmed by 4 bases and J by 7 bases, leaving 14 bases between them. From germline, CDR1 is SGDLS and CDR2 YYNGEE. The DNA of the CDR3 is TGTGCCAGCAGCTCCACAGGGTCTGACGGGGAGCTGTTTTTT. It codes for CASSSTGSDGELFF.

This clonotype came up many times. The gene calls are TRBV11-2 and TRBJ1-3, with D tentatively TRBD1 (5 bases). The CDR3 extends over 15 amino acids. CDR1 is SGHAT, CDR2 FQNNGV, per germline. V gave up 4 bases and J gave up 3 bases, with 13 bases separating them. The CDR3 DNA follows: TGTGCCAGCAGCTATCACCGGGGGGGTGGAAACACCATATATTTT. It is translated as CASSYHRGGGNTIYF.

In this sample, this clonotype turned up many times. The chain has TRBV6-1 and TRBJ2-2, with unresolved D. V gave up 2 bases and J gave up 2 bases, with 9 bases separating them. From germline, CDR1 is MNHNS and CDR2 SASEGT. This CDR3 spans 15 amino acids. CDR3 in DNA: TGTGCCAGCAGTGAATACCTCGCAAACACCGGGGAGCTGTTTTTT. As protein: CASSEYLANTGELFF.

This clonotype was recorded at least ten times. The V call is TRBV6-5, the J call TRBJ1-6; D is undetermined. Germline V lookup: CDR1 MNHEY, CDR2 SVGAGI. CDR3 length equals 14 residues. V was cut by 0 bases and J by 7 bases, with 7 bases left in between. CDR3 DNA sequence: TGTGCCAGCAGTTACTCGGACGGAAATTCACCCCTCCACTTT. The encoded protein is CASSYSDGNSPLHF.

Many counts were recorded for this clonotype. CDR3 bases: TGTGCCAGCAGCGCGTTAGACAGTTCATGGGAGGCTGAAGCTTTCTTT. Amino acids: CASSALDSSWEAEAFF. V and J are TRBV11-1 and TRBJ1-1, with a tentative D call TRBD1 (5 bases). The CDR3 is 16 amino acids. V was shortened by 5 bases and J by 6 bases, with 22 bases between the two germline ends. Germline V gene sequence: CDR1 SGHAT, CDR2 FQDESV (reference sequence).

Ten or more counts support this clonotype. The V and J genes are TRBV30 and TRBJ1-1; maybe TRBD1 (5 bases). The germline V gene encodes CDR1 GTSNPN and CDR2 SVGIG (reference sequence). V lost 0 bases and J 5 bases, leaving 7 bases between the germline ends. CDR3 length: 12 residues. The CDR3, as DNA: TGTGCCTGGAGTGTACGGGGGACTGAAGCTTTCTTT. Translated, it gives CAWSVRGTEAFF.

This clonotype was observed many times. CDR3 sequence: CASSLTQTGYGYTF. In nucleotides, the CDR3 is TGTGCCAGCAGCTTAACTCAGACAGGGTATGGCTACACCTTC. The chain employs TRBV5-5 and TRBJ1-2, with 7 positions matching TRBD1. CDR1 is SGHKS, CDR2 YYEKEE, per germline (reference sequence). The CDR3 is made up of 14 amino acids. V dropped 2 bases and J dropped 5; count of bases not matched to a gene: 6.

Ten or more counts support this clonotype. A read error may account for a junction end that differs from germline. This chain connects TRBV5-1 to TRBJ2-5, with D perhaps TRBD2 (6 bases). This CDR3 is 14 amino acids long. Germline V gives CDR1 SGHRS, CDR2 YFSETQ. The CDR3: CAGSEGGIRETQYF. In nucleotides, the CDR3 is TGCGCCGGCAGTGAGGGAGGAATTCGGGAGACCCAGTACTTC.

This clonotype was picked up many times. The chain links TRBV12-3 or TRBV12-4 to TRBJ2-2, with D perhaps TRBD1 (5 bases). The V end was cut by 5 bases, the J end by 6 bases, with 16 bases between. The CDR3 runs to 15 residues. DNA of the CDR3: TGTGCCAGCAGTCCACTCCCGGTAGGGGCCGGGGAGCTGTTTTTT. This sequence encodes CASSPLPVGAGELFF.

This clonotype was counted ten times or more. This rearrangement joins TRBV12-3 or TRBV12-4 to TRBJ1-6, with a tentative D call TRBD1 (6 bases). CDR3 size: 13 residues. V lost 10 bases to trimming and J lost 7 bases, with 14 bases between them. The CDR3 bases are TGTGCCACCGCGGGGGCCTTCAATTCACCCCTCCACTTT. Residues: CATAGAFNSPLHF.

This sequence joins TRBV28 and TRBJ2-7; TRBD1 might be the D (5 bases). Germline V CDR1 and CDR2: MDHEN, SYDVKM. The germline V and J ends were trimmed by 2 bases and 5 bases, with 13 bases remaining between them. The CDR3 is made up of 14 amino acids. The CDR3 is CASSLDPLRDEQYF. Here the CDR3 DNA reads TGTGCCAGCAGTTTAGATCCCCTCAGGGACGAGCAGTACTTC.

This clonotype was found many times. The rearrangement uses TRBV18 and TRBJ2-5, with TRBD1 as a possible D gene (5 bases). CDR1 and CDR2 from the germline V gene are KGHSH and LQKENI. Between the trimmed V and J ends, which lost 1 base and 7 bases, there was a span of 10 bases. The CDR3 is made up of 13 amino acids. CDR3 bases: TGTGCCAGCTCACCACAGGGGCAGGGGACCCAGTACTTC. Residues: CASSPQGQGTQYF.

This clonotype was found many times. The chain has TRBV24-1 and TRBJ1-1; D remains unclear. This CDR3 spans 14 amino acids. V was cut by 6 bases and J by 7 bases, with 17 bases left in between. Per the germline V gene, CDR1 is KGHDR and CDR2 is SFDVKD. The CDR3 DNA sequence: TGTGCCACCAGTTCAGGCCCTGGGCGGAGTGAAGCTTTCTTT. It encodes CATSSGPGRSEAFF.

Here the CDR3 DNA reads TGTGCCAGCAGTCGACAGGGGAGCCAGCCCCAGCATTTT. It yields the protein CASSRQGSQPQHF. The chain is built from TRBV6-1 and TRBJ1-5; 8 positions agree with TRBD1. The junction had 4 bases not matched to a gene; V was cut back by 5 bases and J by 7 bases. Germline CDR1 and CDR2: MNHNS and SASEGT. This CDR3 comprises 13 residues.